The 19 T cell receptor beta chains given below trace back to one sample, sequenced in a study of blood T cell repertoires in COVID-19 (dated by TCRdb to 2019 to 2021). The library was built by means of the immunoSEQ multiplex PCR assay. Entries here come from immuneACCESS through TCRdb and include only in-frame sequences with V and J called. Some clones fail to appear in such tables; in the studies checked, an unresolved V gene covers under half of the shortfall, and the cause of the remainder is unknown. A total of approximately 200,000 clones appear in this sample, roughly nine tenths of them only once. Of the sample, around 2.2% is held by the ten largest clones. Sequenced: peripheral blood. The receptors here all came from a woman between 50 and 59 years old with acute or convalescent COVID-19.

The V gene is TRBV7-2, the J gene TRBJ1-2; 10 bases align to TRBD1. J gave up 0 bases and V 7 bases, and 2 bases lay outside the gene matches. CDR1 and CDR2 from the germline V gene are SGHTA and FQGNSA. CDR3 length equals 14 residues. The CDR3 nucleotides are TGTGCCAGCACCGGGACAGGGGCTAACTATGGCTACACCTTC. Translating it yields CASTGTGANYGYTF.

The chain is built from TRBV6-5 and TRBJ1-4, with D perhaps matching TRBD1 (6 bases). Trimming removed 7 bases from V and 5 bases from J, with 14 bases in between. CDR1 is MNHEY and CDR2 is SVGAGI in the germline V gene. This CDR3 has 14 amino acids. The CDR3 spells CASTKGHGNEKLFF. Written as DNA, the CDR3 is TGTGCCAGCACCAAGGGACACGGAAATGAAAAACTGTTTTTT.

The chain couples TRBV10-1 to TRBJ1-4; D remains unclear. CDR1 is WNHNN and CDR2 is SYGVQD in the germline V gene (reference sequence). The V and J ends lost 10 bases and 6 bases respectively, with 12 bases between them. This CDR3 has 12 amino acids. The CDR3 nucleotides read TGCGCCACCAGCTCGTCTTATGAAAAACTGTTTTTT. Residues: CATSSSYEKLFF.

CDR3 nucleotide sequence: TGCGCCAGCAGCCCAGGGACAGGGGAGCACTATGGCTACACCTTC. This encodes CASSPGTGEHYGYTF. The rearrangement joins TRBV5-1 to TRBJ1-2; 10 bases fit TRBD1. J lost 3 bases, V lost 4 bases, and 6 bases had no gene match. The length of the CDR3 is 15 residues. Germline V CDR1 and CDR2: SGHRS, YFSETQ.

This chain joins TRBV9 and TRBJ2-7, with 7 positions matching TRBD2. Germline CDR1 reads SGDLS; CDR2 reads YYNGEE. V gave up 7 bases and J gave up 0 bases; unmatched junction bases: 10. The CDR3 has 15 residues. CDR3 nucleotide sequence: TGTGCCAGCGCAAGAACCGGGACTAACTCCTACGAGCAGTACTTC. This codes for CASARTGTNSYEQYF.

V and J are TRBV11-2 and TRBJ2-7, with D unresolved. V was trimmed by 1 base and J by 6 bases, leaving 7 bases between them. The CDR3 loop spans 12 amino acids. Germline V lookup: CDR1 SGHAT, CDR2 FQNNGV. The CDR3 here is CASSLGGTEQYF. In DNA, the CDR3 is TGTGCCAGCAGCTTAGGAGGAACCGAGCAGTACTTC.

The gene calls are TRBV7-9 and TRBJ2-7; the D gene is possibly TRBD1 (6 bases). Germline CDR1 and CDR2: SEHNR and FQNEAQ (reference sequence). This CDR3 spans 14 amino acids. The ends were cut back, 5 bases at V and 3 bases at J, with 14 bases in the middle. The CDR3 protein is CASSPDSPGYEQYF. Written as DNA, the CDR3 is TGTGCCAGCAGCCCGGACAGTCCTGGCTACGAGCAGTACTTC.

This chain connects TRBV11-3 to TRBJ1-1; 10 bases map to TRBD1. This CDR3 region has 17 residues. The V and J ends lost 5 bases and 3 bases, in that order; junction bases with no gene match: 12. Germline values: CDR1 SGHNT, CDR2 YENEEA. CDR3 amino acids: CASSPGTGAPKDTEAFF. CDR3 sequence (DNA): TGTGCCAGCAGCCCTGGGACAGGGGCCCCCAAAGACACTGAAGCTTTCTTT. The whole variable domain, remainder taken from reference TRBV11-3 and TRBJ1-1, is EAGVVQSPRYKIIEKKQPVAFWCNPISGHNTLYWYLQNLGQGPELLIRYENEEAVDDSQLPKDRFSAERLKGVDSTLKIQPAELGDSAVYLCASSPGTGAPKDTEAFFGQGTRLTVV.

The rearrangement uses TRBV19 and TRBJ1-3; D not certain. The germline V and J ends were trimmed by 8 bases and 2 bases, with 7 bases remaining between them. Germline V gives CDR1 LNHDA, CDR2 SQIVND (reference sequence). The CDR3 length is 12 residues. The chain's CDR3 is CASSGPGNTIYF. In DNA, the CDR3 is TGTGCCAGTTCTGGGCCTGGAAACACCATATATTTT.

The V gene is TRBV6-5, the J gene TRBJ1-5; no definite D call. Trimming removed 4 bases at V and 9 bases at J, with 16 bases between. Germline CDR1 is MNHEY and CDR2 is SVGAGI. CDR3 size: 14 residues. The CDR3 spells CASSSIRELSPQHF. The CDR3 DNA reads TGTGCCAGCAGTTCCATCCGGGAGCTTTCGCCCCAGCATTTT.

The CDR3 nucleotides read TGCGCCAGCAGCCAAAGTGCTAGCGGGGGGGCGTCAGATACGCAGTATTTT. It is translated as CASSQSASGGASDTQYF. V usage is TRBV4-1 and J usage is TRBJ2-3, with 12 bases that match TRBD2. The CDR3 is 17 amino acids. The V gene's germline CDR1 is MGHRA and CDR2 YSYEKL. Germline trimming cut 2 bases from V and 4 bases from J; bases unmatched to any gene: 7.

J is TRBJ2-3 and V is TRBV11-2; TRBD1 matches 7 bases. Germline V gene sequence: CDR1 SGHAT, CDR2 FQNNGV. There are 14 residues in the CDR3. V trimming: 2 bases; J trimming: 1 base; junction bases outside the gene matches: 0. The CDR3 DNA is TGTGCCAGCAGCTTACAGGGGGGCACAGATACGCAGTATTTT. Translating it yields CASSLQGGTDTQYF.

This chain joins TRBV9 and TRBJ2-3; 9 bases line up with TRBD2. CDR1 and CDR2 from the germline V gene are SGDLS and YYNGEE. The V and J ends lost 2 bases and 7 bases, in that order; junction bases with no gene match: 11. There are 16 residues in the CDR3. The CDR3: CASSVLGTSPGHTQYF. The CDR3 DNA reads TGTGCCAGCAGCGTCCTGGGGACTAGCCCTGGTCATACGCAGTATTTT.

The chain employs TRBV18 and TRBJ2-2; D is unclear. Germline loops: CDR1 KGHSH, CDR2 LQKENI. Trimming shortened V by 3 bases and J by 0 bases, and 8 bases separated the two germline ends. There are 15 residues in the CDR3. CDR3 coding DNA: TGTGCCAGCTCACCCCTTGCAGCGAACACCGGGGAGCTGTTTTTT. Translating gives CASSPLAANTGELFF.

This rearrangement joins TRBV24-1 to TRBJ1-4, with 10 bases lining up with TRBD1. The junction had 9 bases not matched to a gene; V was cut back by 3 bases and J by 3 bases. The CDR3 contains 18 residues. Germline-derived CDR1 and CDR2 are KGHDR and SFDVKD. CDR3 DNA: TGTGCCACCAGTGATACCGGGACAGGGGACGGGGCTAATGAAAAACTGTTTTTT. Amino acid sequence: CATSDTGTGDGANEKLFF.

The chain links TRBV11-3 to TRBJ1-4; D is perhaps TRBD1 (6 bases). Per the germline V gene, CDR1 is SGHNT and CDR2 is YENEEA. The CDR3 extends over 15 amino acids. Trimming took 5 bases from V and 8 from J, leaving 18 bases between them. CDR3 nucleotides: TGTGCCAGCAGCCCTCCGGGGGGGGCAAAGGAAAAACTGTTTTTT. This translates into CASSPPGGAKEKLFF.

This chain joins TRBV7-8 and TRBJ2-5, with 9 bases matching TRBD2. The junction had 16 bases not matched to a gene; V was cut back by 3 bases and J by 5 bases. CDR3 length: 18 amino acids. Germline V gene data show CDR1 as SGHVS and CDR2 as FQNEAQ. The CDR3 sequence: CASSFSTAPAGGTETQYF. CDR3 nucleotide sequence: TGTGCCAGCAGCTTTTCCACGGCGCCGGCGGGGGGGACGGAGACCCAGTACTTC.

The CDR3 bases are TGTGCCAGCAGCTTAGAAGTTGCTAGCGGGAATTCTAATGAGCAGTTCTTC. This translates into CASSLEVASGNSNEQFF. V usage is TRBV7-9 and J usage is TRBJ2-1; TRBD2 agrees at 9 bases. CDR3 length: 17 residues. Germline CDR1 SEHNR, CDR2 FQNEAQ (reference sequence). Germline trimming cut 1 base from V and 7 bases from J; bases unmatched to any gene: 11. Drawing the rest from reference TRBV7-9 and TRBJ2-1, the complete variable domain is DTGVSQNPRHKITKRGQNVTFRCDPISEHNRLYWYRQTLGQGPEFLTYFQNEAQLEKSRLLSDRFSAERPKGSFSTLEIQRTEQGDSAMYLCASSLEVASGNSNEQFFGPGTRLTVL.

The chain carries TRBV6-6 and TRBJ1-1, with a possible D match to TRBD1 (5 bases). Per germline, CDR1 MNHNY and CDR2 SVGAGI (reference sequence). The length of the CDR3 is 13 residues. Trimming pared 7 bases from V and 4 bases from J, leaving 13 bases between. The CDR3 protein is CASKQQVATEAFF. For the CDR3, the DNA is TGTGCCAGCAAACAACAGGTGGCCACTGAAGCTTTCTTT.